What follows are 7 T cell receptor beta chains derived from one specimen sequenced in a study of blood T cells in healthy people across ages. PCR was performed a second time for 7 to 11 cycles using a sample-barcoded 5' primer and a J-beta primer mix. Each CDR3 protein gets one entry after TCRdb re-called the 5' RACE reads with MiXCR. The sample shows hundreds of thousands of distinct CDR3 sequences, approximately 21% of them seen only once. Sequenced sample: blood. Every receptor here comes from a man between 65 and 79 years old in good health.

Remarks on this clonotype: A much larger clone sits a single nucleotide away, making a read error possible. This chain joins TRBV7-2 and TRBJ2-5, with D hard to call. The CDR3 is 14 amino acids. Germline lookup yields CDR1 SGHTA and CDR2 FQGNSA. CDR3 nucleotides: TGTGCCAGCAGCCCGACAAGTCTACAAGAGGCCCAGTACTTC. It is translated as CASSPTSLQEAQYF.

This clonotype was seen a few times. The chain is built from TRBV4-1 and TRBJ2-5; no clear D gene. Germline V CDR1 and CDR2: MGHRA, YSYEKL. The CDR3 runs 17 residues. Deletions cut 5 bases from V and 2 bases from J, with 21 bases between. The CDR3 nucleotides are TGCGCCAGCAGCTACTCTCCGGGCCCCCAACCTCAAGAGACCCAGTACTTC. This codes for CASSYSPGPQPQETQYF.

This clonotype was counted only a few times. V usage is TRBV7-9 and J usage is TRBJ2-1; 13 bases match TRBD2. Per germline, CDR1 SEHNR and CDR2 FQNEAQ (reference sequence). The CDR3 has 17 amino acids. Trimming took 6 bases from V and 0 from J; bases not matched to a gene: 5. The CDR3 DNA reads as TGTGCCAGCAGTCCACTAGCGGGAGGGAGCTCCTACAATGAGCAGTTCTTC. Amino acids: CASSPLAGGSSYNEQFF. The variable domain in full, completed from reference TRBV7-9 and TRBJ2-1, reads DTGVSQNPRHKITKRGQNVTFRCDPISEHNRLYWYRQTLGQGPEFLTYFQNEAQLEKSRLLSDRFSAERPKGSFSTLEIQRTEQGDSAMYLCASSPLAGGSSYNEQFFGPGTRLTVL.

This clonotype turned up a few times. The rearrangement uses TRBV29-1 and TRBJ2-5; D unresolved. With the DNA end fitting TRBJ2-1 better, the J assignment may be wrong. CDR1 and CDR2 from the germline V gene are SQVTM and ANQGSEA. This CDR3 is 11 amino acids long. CDR3 in amino acids: CSVWVGNEQFF. DNA for the CDR3: TGCAGCGTATGGGTAGGCAATGAGCAGTTCTTC.

This clonotype was recorded a few times. V usage is TRBV27 and J usage is TRBJ2-7; unclear D gene. Trimming left V 9 bases short and J 1 base short, with 13 bases between. Germline V CDR1 and CDR2: MNHEY, SMNVEV (reference sequence). This CDR3 is built from 13 residues. The CDR3 DNA reads TGTGCCAGTAGATTTCAACTATCCTACGAGCAGTACTTC. It encodes CASRFQLSYEQYF.

This clonotype was seen ten or more times. The rearrangement links TRBV12-3 or TRBV12-4 to TRBJ2-1; the D gene is possibly TRBD1 (5 bases). V gave up 2 bases and J gave up 3 bases, with 8 bases separating them. CDR3 size: 14 residues. This chain's CDR3 is CASSLWGLYNEQFF. The DNA of the CDR3 is TGTGCCAGCAGTTTATGGGGCCTCTACAATGAGCAGTTCTTC.

This CDR3 reads CASRPFGGFVETQYF. The CDR3 nucleotides read TGTGCCAGCAGGCCTTTTGGGGGGTTCGTTGAGACCCAGTACTTC. J is TRBJ2-5 and V is TRBV27; a weak D match, TRBD2 (6 bases). Germline values: CDR1 MNHEY, CDR2 SMNVEV (reference sequence). The CDR3 has 15 amino acids. The V and J ends lost 6 bases and 5 bases respectively, with 19 bases between them.